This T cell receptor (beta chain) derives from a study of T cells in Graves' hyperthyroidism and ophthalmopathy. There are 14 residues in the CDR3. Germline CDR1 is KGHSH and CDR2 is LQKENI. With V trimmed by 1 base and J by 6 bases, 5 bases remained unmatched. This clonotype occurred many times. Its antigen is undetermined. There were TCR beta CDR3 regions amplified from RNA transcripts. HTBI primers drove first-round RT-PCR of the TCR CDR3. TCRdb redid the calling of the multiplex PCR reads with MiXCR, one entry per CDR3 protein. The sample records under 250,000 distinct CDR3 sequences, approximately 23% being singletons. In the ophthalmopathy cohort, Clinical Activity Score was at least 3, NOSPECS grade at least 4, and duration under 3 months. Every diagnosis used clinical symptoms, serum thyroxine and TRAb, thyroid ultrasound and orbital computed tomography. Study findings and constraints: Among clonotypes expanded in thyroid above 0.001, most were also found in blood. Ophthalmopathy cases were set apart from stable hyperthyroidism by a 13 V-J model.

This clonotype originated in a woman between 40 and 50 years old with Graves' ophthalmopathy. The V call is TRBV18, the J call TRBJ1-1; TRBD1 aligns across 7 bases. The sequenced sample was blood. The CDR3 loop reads CASSPLGQIPEAFF. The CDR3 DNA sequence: TGTGCCAGCTCACCACTGGGACAGATCCCTGAAGCTTTCTTT.